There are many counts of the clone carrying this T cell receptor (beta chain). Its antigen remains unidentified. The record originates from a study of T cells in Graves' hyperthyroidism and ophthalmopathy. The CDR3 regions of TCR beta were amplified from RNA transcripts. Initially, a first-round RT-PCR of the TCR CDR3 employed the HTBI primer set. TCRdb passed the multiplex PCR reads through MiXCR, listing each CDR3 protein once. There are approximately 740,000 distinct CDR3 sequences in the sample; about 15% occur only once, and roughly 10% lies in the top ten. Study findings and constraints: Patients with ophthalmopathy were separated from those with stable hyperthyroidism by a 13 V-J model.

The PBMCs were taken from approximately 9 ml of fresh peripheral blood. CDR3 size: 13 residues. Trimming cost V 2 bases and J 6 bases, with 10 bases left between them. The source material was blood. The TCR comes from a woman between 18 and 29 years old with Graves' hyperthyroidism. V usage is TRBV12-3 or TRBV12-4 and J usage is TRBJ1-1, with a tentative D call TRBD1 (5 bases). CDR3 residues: CASSLNRQAEAFF. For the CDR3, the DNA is TGTGCCAGCAGTTTAAACAGGCAGGCTGAAGCTTTCTTT.